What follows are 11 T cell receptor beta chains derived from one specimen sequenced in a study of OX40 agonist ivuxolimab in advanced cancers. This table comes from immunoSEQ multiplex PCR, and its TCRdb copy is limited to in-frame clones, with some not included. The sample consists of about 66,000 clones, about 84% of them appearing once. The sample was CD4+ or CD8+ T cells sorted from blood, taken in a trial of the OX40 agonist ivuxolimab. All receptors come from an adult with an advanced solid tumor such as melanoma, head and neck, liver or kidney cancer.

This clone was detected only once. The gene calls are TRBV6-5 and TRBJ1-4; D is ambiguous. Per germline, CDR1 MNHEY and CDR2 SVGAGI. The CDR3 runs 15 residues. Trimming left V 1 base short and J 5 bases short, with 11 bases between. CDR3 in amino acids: CASSYWSGLNEKLFF. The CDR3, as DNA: TGTGCCAGCAGTTACTGGTCCGGCTTAAATGAAAAACTGTTTTTT.

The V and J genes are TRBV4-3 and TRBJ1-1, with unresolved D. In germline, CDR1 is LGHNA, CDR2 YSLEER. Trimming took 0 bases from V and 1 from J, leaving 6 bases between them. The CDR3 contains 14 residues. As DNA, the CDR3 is TGCGCCAGCAGCCAAGACCGGGAGAACACTGAAGCTTTCTTT. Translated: CASSQDRENTEAFF.

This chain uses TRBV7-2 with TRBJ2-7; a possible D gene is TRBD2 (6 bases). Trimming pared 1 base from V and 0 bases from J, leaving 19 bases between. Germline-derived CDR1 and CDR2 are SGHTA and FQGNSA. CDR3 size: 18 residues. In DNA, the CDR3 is TGTGCCAGCAGCTTAGTATCTTGGGAGGCAGATCCCTCCTACGAGCAGTACTTC. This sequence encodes CASSLVSWEADPSYEQYF.

CDR3 loop: CASSLRGAGEKLFF. CDR3 DNA: TGTGCCAGCAGCTTGCGGGGGGCTGGGGAAAAACTGTTTTTT. The rearrangement joins TRBV5-6 to TRBJ1-4; TRBD1 might be the D (6 bases). This CDR3 is 14 amino acids long. V lost 1 base, J lost 8 bases, and 12 bases lay in between. The germline CDR1 and CDR2 sequences are SGHDT and YYEEEE. The complete variable domain, with remaining parts taken from reference TRBV5-6 and TRBJ1-4, reads DAGVTQSPTHLIKTRGQQVTLRCSPKSGHDTVSWYQQALGQGPQFIFQYYEEEERQRGNFPDRFSGHQFPNYSSELNVNALLLGDSALYLCASSLRGAGEKLFFGSGTQLSVL.

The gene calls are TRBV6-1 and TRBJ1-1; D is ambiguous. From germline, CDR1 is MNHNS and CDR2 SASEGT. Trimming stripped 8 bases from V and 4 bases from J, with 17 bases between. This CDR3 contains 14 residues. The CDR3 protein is CASLFEALATEAFF. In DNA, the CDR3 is TGTGCCAGCCTTTTCGAGGCCCTGGCCACTGAAGCTTTCTTT.

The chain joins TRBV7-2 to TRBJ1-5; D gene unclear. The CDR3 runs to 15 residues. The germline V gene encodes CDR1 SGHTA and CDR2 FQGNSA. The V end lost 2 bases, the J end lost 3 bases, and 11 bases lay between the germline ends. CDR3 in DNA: TGTGCCAGCAGCTTAATCGGGCAGTACAATCAGCCCCAGCATTTT. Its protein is CASSLIGQYNQPQHF.

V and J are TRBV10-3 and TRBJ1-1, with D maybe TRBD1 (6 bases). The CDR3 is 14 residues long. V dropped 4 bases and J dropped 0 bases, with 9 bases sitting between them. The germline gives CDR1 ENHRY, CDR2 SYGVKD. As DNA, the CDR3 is TGTGCCATCAGTGTTGGACAGCTGAACACTGAAGCTTTCTTT. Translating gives CAISVGQLNTEAFF.

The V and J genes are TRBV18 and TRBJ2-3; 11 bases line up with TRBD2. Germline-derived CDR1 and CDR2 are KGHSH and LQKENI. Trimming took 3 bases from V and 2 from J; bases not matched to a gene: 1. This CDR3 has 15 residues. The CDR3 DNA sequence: TGTGCCAGCTCACCTAGCGGGGGGGCCACAGATACGCAGTATTTT. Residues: CASSPSGGATDTQYF.

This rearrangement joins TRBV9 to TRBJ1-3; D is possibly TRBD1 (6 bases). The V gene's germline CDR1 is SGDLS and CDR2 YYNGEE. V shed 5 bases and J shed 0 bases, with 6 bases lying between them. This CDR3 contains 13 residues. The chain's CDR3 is CASRGASGNTIYF. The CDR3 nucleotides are TGTGCCAGCAGGGGGGCCTCTGGAAACACCATATATTTT.

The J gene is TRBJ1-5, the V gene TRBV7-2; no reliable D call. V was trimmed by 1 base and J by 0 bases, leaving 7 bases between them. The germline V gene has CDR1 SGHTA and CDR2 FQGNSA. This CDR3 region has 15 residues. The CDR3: CASSLGSNSNQPQHF. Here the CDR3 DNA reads TGTGCCAGCAGCTTAGGCAGCAATAGCAATCAGCCCCAGCATTTT. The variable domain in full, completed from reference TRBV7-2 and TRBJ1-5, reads GAGVSQSPSNKVTEKGKDVELRCDPISGHTALYWYRQSLGQGLEFLIYFQGNSAPDKSGLPSDRFSAERTGGSVSTLTIQRTQQEDSAVYLCASSLGSNSNQPQHFGDGTRLSIL.

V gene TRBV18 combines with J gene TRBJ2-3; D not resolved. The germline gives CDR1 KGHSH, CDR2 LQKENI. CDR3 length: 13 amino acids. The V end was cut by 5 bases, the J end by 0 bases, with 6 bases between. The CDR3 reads CASSWSSTDTQYF. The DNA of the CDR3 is TGTGCCAGCTCATGGTCAAGCACAGATACGCAGTATTTT.